This T cell receptor (beta chain) came from a study of blood T cells in healthy people across ages. The study, taken as a whole, reports: In long-lived donors, naive CD4+ cell counts and diversity exceeded those of aged donors.

With a J-beta primer mix and a sample-barcoded 5' primer, a second PCR ran about 6 to 11 cycles. Every cDNA molecule bore a tag from a template-switch adaptor containing 12 random nucleotides. TCRdb re-derived calls from the 5' RACE reads in MiXCR, one entry per CDR3 protein. The sample includes about 1,400,000 distinct CDR3 sequences, roughly 59% of them seen just once. As regards this clonotype: Its cognate antigen is unknown.

The V end was cut by 1 base, the J end by 3 bases, with 7 bases between. There are 14 residues in the CDR3. Germline lookup yields CDR1 LGHDT and CDR2 YNNKEL (reference sequence). Material for sequencing was blood. The chain recombines TRBV3-1 with TRBJ1-5, with a possible D match to TRBD1 (5 bases). This clonotype was obtained from a man aged 18 to 30 in good health. The CDR3 DNA reads as TGTGCCAGCAGCCAAGGGGGCCACAATCAGCCCCAGCATTTT. Translated: CASSQGGHNQPQHF. Drawing the rest from reference TRBV3-1 and TRBJ1-5, the complete variable domain is DTAVSQTPKYLVTQMGNDKSIKCEQNLGHDTMYWYKQDSKKFLKIMFSYNNKELIINETVPNRFSPKSPDKAHLNLHINSLELGDSAVYFCASSQGGHNQPQHFGDGTRLSIL.